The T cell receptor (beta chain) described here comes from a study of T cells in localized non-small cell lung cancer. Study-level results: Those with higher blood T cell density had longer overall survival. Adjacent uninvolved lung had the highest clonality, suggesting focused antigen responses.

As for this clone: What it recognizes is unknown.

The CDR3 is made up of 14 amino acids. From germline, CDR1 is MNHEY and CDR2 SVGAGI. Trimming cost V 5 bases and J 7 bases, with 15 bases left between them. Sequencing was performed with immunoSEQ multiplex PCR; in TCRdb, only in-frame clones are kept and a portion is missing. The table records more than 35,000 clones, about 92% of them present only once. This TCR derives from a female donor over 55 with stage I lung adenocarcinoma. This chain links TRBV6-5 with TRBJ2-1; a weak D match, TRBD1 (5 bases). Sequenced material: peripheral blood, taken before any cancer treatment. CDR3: CASSPTKWTNEQFF. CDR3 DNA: TGTGCCAGCAGTCCCACCAAGTGGACAAATGAGCAGTTCTTC.